The entry below describes one TCR beta chain. This sample was included in a study of technical replicates of blood from a few donors. The CDR3 sequence is 17 residues long. The V and J ends lost 4 bases and 3 bases, in that order; junction bases with no gene match: 11. The germline V gene has CDR1 SGHRS and CDR2 YFSETQ. Only in-frame clones appear in the TCRdb table, and some are missing; sequencing was by immunoSEQ multiplex PCR. The repertoire includes about 80,000 clones, around 94% of them detected once, and 0.38% sits in the top ten. The rearrangement uses TRBV5-1 and TRBJ2-2, with 8 positions matching TRBD2. The TCR was taken from a human donor in good health. The sample was T cells isolated from PBMCs. The CDR3 DNA follows: TGCGCCAGCAGCCTGATGGGCGGGAGGAGGGACACCGGGGAGCTGTTTTTT. Protein product: CASSLMGGRRDTGELFF.